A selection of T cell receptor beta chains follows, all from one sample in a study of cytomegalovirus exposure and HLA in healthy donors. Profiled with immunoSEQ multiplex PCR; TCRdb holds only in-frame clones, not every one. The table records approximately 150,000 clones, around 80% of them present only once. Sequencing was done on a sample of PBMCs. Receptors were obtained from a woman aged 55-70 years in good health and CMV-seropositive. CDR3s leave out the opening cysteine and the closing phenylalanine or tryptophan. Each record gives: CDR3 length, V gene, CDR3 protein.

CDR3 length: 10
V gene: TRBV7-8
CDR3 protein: ASSSLSYEQY

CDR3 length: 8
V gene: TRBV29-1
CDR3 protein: SVVGATQY

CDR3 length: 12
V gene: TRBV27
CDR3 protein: ASSSGQTKNIQY

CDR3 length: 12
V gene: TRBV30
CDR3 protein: AWSSQGETDTQY

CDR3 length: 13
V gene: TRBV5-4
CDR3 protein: ASSLAGTGIDGYT

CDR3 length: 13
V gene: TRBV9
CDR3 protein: ASSVGSGDQETQY

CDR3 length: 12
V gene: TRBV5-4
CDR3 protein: ASSLTQVNNEQF

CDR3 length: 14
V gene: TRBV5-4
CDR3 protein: ASSLEGTGRADTQY

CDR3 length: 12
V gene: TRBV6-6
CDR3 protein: ASSATGVRETQY

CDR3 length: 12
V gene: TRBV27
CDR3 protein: ASSLQGSYNEQF

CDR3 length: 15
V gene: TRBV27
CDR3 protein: ASTLTGPGQGTTEAF

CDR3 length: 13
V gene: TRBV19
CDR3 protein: ASSYQGAGNQPQH

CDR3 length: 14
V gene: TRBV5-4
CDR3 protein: ASSFGGVSMNTEAF

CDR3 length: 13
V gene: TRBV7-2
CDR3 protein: ASSSGTGGNQPQH

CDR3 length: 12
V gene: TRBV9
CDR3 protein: ASSALKPNTEAF

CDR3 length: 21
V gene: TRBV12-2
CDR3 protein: ASRLVHMLQGTCVSDTTYEQY

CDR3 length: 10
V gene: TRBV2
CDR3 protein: ATAGDSRSYT

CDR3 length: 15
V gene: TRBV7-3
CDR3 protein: ASSLTGGVGSSYEQY

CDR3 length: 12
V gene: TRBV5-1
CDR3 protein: ASIRGTDNQPQH

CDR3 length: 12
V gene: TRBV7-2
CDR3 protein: ASSLVGSPYEQY

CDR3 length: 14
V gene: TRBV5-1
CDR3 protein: ASSLELAQDSGGYT

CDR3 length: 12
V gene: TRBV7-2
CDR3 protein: ASLPGMRSYEQY

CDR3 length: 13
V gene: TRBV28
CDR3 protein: ASTRGLSGANVLT

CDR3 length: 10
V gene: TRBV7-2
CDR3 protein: ASSLKSYGYT

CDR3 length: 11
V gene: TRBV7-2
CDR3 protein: ASSLPAGGLVF

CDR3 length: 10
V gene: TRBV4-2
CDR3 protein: ASSQDSGLQY

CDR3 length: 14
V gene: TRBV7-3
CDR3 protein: ASSSQLAGGEETQY

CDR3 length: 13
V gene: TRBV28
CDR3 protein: ASTDSGGDYQPQH

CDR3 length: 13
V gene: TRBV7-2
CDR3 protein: ASSLVGGVYNEQF

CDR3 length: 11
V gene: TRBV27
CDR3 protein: ASMPGYYNEQF

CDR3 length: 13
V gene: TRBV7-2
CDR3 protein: ASSHDSGMNNEQF

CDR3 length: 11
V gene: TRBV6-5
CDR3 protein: ASTKPGTGVYT

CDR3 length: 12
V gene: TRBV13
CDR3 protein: ASSYGTGTDEQY

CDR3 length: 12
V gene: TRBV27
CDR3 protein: ASSLGTFYNEQF

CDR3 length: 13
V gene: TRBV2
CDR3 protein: ASSEYGTGGQPQH

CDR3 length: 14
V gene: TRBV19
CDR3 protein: ASSNTDDRAIYGYT

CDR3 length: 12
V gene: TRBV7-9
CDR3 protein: ASSYTARGGELF

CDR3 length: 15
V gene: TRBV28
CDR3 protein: ASSSPGQGFLTGELF

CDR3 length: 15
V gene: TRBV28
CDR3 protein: ASSPPELAGGPGTQY

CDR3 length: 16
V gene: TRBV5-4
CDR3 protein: ASSPSAVAGFSTDTQY

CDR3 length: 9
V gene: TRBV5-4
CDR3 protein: ASSLRGTQY

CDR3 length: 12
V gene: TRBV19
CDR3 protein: ASSIEKKSQPQH

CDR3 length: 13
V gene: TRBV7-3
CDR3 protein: ASSLSGGGNTEAF

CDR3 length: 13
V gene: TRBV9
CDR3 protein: ASSVGQGANTEAF

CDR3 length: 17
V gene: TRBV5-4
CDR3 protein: ASSLASSGPAPVFYEQY

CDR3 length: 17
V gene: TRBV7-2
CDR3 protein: ASSPGTGFSGSPDNEQF

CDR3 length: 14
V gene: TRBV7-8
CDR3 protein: ASSLGRGLPTYEQY

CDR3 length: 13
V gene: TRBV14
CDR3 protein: ASSSSGKGYNEQF

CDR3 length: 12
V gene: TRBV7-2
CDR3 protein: ASSPRLAQETQY

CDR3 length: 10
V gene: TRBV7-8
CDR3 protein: ASSFRPGEQY

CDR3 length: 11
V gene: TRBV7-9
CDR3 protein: ASSLVGGETQY

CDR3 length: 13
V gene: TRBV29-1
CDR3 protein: SARDSSSGANVLT

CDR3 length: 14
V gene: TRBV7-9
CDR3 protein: ASSSLRGGLTEKLF

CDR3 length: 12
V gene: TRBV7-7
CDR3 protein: ASSLQQGSYEQY

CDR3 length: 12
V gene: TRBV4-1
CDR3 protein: ASSQVRHVDEQF

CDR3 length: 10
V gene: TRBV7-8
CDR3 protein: ASGTGYNEQF

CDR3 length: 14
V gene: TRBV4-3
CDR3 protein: ASSQDLASATDTQY

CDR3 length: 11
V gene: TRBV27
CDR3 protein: ASSPSGDQPQH

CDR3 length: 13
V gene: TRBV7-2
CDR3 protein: ASSLRGLNNQPQH